Shown below are 26 T cell receptor beta chains from a single sample sequenced in a study of T cells in women clearing cervical HPV infection. Repertoires were generated with immunoSEQ multiplex PCR, while TCRdb's copy carries only in-frame clones and drops some. The sample has roughly 47,000 clones. Specimen: blood buffy coat. These receptors were taken from a woman aged 18-70 years with a cervical HPV16 infection that either progressed to CIN3+ or cleared (not recorded which).

Worth noting for this clone: The read ends 3 residues shy of where the CDR3 ends; the end is completed using the germline J gene. The chain carries TRBV29-1 and TRBJ1-2; 7 nucleotides align to TRBD1. Losses at the gene ends were 8 bases for V and 5 bases for J; bases not matched to a gene: 8. The V gene's germline CDR1 is SQVTM and CDR2 ANQGSEA. The CDR3 is 12 amino acids. CDR3 loop: CSTSGTAYGYTF. The sequenced part of the CDR3 DNA is TGCAGCACCTCGGGGACAGCGTATGGC. Complete variable domain (other parts from reference TRBV29-1 and TRBJ1-2): SAVISQKPSRDICQRGTSLTIQCQVDSQVTMMFWYRQQPGQSLTLIATANQGSEATYESGFVIDKFPISRPNLTFSTLTVSNMSPEDSSIYLCSTSGTAYGYTFGSGTRLTVV.

Notes on this clone: The read finishes 3 residues shy of the CDR3 end, and the germline J gene is used to complete it. The chain uses TRBV14 and TRBJ2-7; D possibly corresponds to TRBD2 (6 bases). V lost 0 bases, J lost 2 bases, and 23 bases lay in between. Germline V gene sequence: CDR1 SGHDN, CDR2 FVKESK. The CDR3 contains 19 residues. The CDR3: CASSQDGGPGTFGPYEQYF. Partial CDR3 DNA: TGTGCCAGCAGCCAAGATGGGGGACCTGGGACTTTCGGACCCTACGAG.

The CDR3 sequence: CSARENSVGFADTQYF. The covered CDR3 bases are TGCAGTGCTAGAGAGAATAGCGTGGGATTTGCAGATACG. The chain carries TRBV20-1 and TRBJ2-3; TRBD2 is a possible D gene (5 bases). The read is 3 residues too short to cover the CDR3 end, so that end is filled in from the germline J gene. CDR1 is DFQATT, CDR2 SNEGSKA, per germline (reference sequence). Trimming removed 0 bases at V and 4 bases at J, with 17 bases between. This CDR3 has 16 amino acids.

CDR3 DNA, as far as it was read: TGTGCCTGTCAGGGGCCAAACATT. It yields the protein CACQGPNI. The complete CDR3 reads CACQGPNIQYF. The chain uses TRBV30 and TRBJ2-4, with TRBD1 as a possible D gene (6 bases). Read coverage stops 3 residues before the CDR3 terminus; the germline J gene supplies the remainder. The V and J ends lost 6 bases and 6 bases respectively, with 9 bases between them. This CDR3 is built from 11 residues. Germline CDR1 is GTSNPN and CDR2 is SVGIG (reference sequence). Drawing the rest from reference TRBV30 and TRBJ2-4, the complete variable domain is SQTIHQWPATLVQPVGSPLSLECTVEGTSNPNLYWYRQAAGRGLQLLFYSVGIGQISSEVPQNLSASRPQDRQFILSSKKLLLSDSGFYLCACQGPNIQYFGAGTRLSVL.

Comment on this clone: The read terminates 3 residues before the CDR3 end, so the remaining end is supplied by the germline J gene. The chain has TRBV19 and TRBJ1-1; unclear D gene. The CDR3 sequence is 12 residues long. Germline CDR1 LNHDA, CDR2 SQIVND (reference sequence). CDR3: CASSAPLAEAFF. The DNA read from the CDR3 is TGTGCCAGTAGTGCCCCCTTGGCAGAA.

Of note for this clone: With the read ending 3 residues before the CDR3 end, the germline J gene is used to fill in that end. The chain couples TRBV11-3 to TRBJ2-5, with a weak D call TRBD2 (6 bases). CDR1 and CDR2 (germline): SGHNT, YENEEA. The V end was cut by 2 bases, the J end by 5 bases, with 9 bases between. The CDR3 has 13 residues. CDR3 DNA (partial): TGTGCCAGCAGCTTACGTGGGGGGGAGACC. It translates to CASSLRGGET. The whole CDR3 protein reads CASSLRGGETQYF.

Worth noting for this clone: The read terminates 3 residues before the CDR3 end, so the remaining end is supplied by the germline J gene. The V gene is TRBV7-6, the J gene TRBJ2-1; 11 nucleotides match TRBD2. With V trimmed by 6 bases and J by 9 bases, 10 bases remained unmatched. CDR1 and CDR2 from the germline V gene are SGHVS and FNYEAQ. The CDR3 extends over 15 amino acids. The CDR3 bases that were read are TGTGCCAGCAGAGATACTAGCGGGAGATTCGGTGAG. It is translated as CASRDTSGRFGE. The whole CDR3 sequence is CASRDTSGRFGEQFF.

On this clone itself: The read ends 3 residues early relative to the CDR3; the germline J gene fills the gap. The chain links TRBV10-3 to TRBJ2-2; either TRBD1 or TRBD2 may fit D (5 bases each). This CDR3 spans 12 amino acids. Trimming took 8 bases from V and 4 from J, leaving 8 bases between them. Per the germline V gene, CDR1 is ENHRY and CDR2 is SYGVKD. The sequenced CDR3 bases are TGTGCCATCGTGAGGGGCACCGGGGAG. Encoded protein: CAIVRGTGE. The CDR3 in its entirety is CAIVRGTGELFF.

Concerning this clone itself: The CDR3 end falls 3 residues outside the read, so it is completed with the germline J gene. The chain uses TRBV10-3 and TRBJ1-1; 10 nucleotides align to TRBD1. The CDR3 extends over 14 amino acids. Germline CDR1 is ENHRY and CDR2 is SYGVKD. Germline trimming cut 11 bases from V and 3 bases from J; bases unmatched to any gene: 9. The sequenced CDR3 bases are TGTGCCGTAGGGACAGGGGATTCGGACACTGAA. The encoded protein is CAVGTGDSDTE. The CDR3, in full, reads CAVGTGDSDTEAFF.

The CDR3 loop is CASSLGTGKQPQYF. The sequenced CDR3 bases are TGTGCCAGCAGCTTAGGGACAGGCAAACAGCCG. The gene calls are TRBV7-9 and TRBJ2-3; 7 positions match TRBD1. The sequenced fragment ends 3 residues before the CDR3 boundary, so the rest is inferred from the germline J gene. The CDR3 has 14 residues. The germline CDR1 and CDR2 sequences are SEHNR and FQNEAQ (reference sequence). The whole variable domain, filled in from reference TRBV7-9 and TRBJ2-3, reads DTGVSQNPRHKITKRGQNVTFRCDPISEHNRLYWYRQTLGQGPEFLTYFQNEAQLEKSRLLSDRFSAERPKGSFSTLEIQRTEQGDSAMYLCASSLGTGKQPQYFGPGTRLTVL.

Comment on this clone: The missing CDR3 end, 3 residues past where the read stops, is filled in from the germline J gene. This chain links TRBV19 with TRBJ1-1; no reliable D call. Trimming left V 3 bases short and J 6 bases short, with 14 bases between. From germline, CDR1 is LNHDA and CDR2 SQIVND (reference sequence). CDR3 size: 14 residues. The covered CDR3 bases are TGTGCCAGTAGTATTACCCGAAGCGTCGCTGAA. It is translated as CASSITRSVAE. The CDR3 reads in full as CASSITRSVAEAFF.

Points on this clone: With the read ending 3 residues before the CDR3 end, the germline J gene is used to fill in that end. The chain recombines TRBV30 with TRBJ1-2, with TRBD1 matching 7 bases. CDR1 and CDR2 from the germline V gene are GTSNPN and SVGIG (reference sequence). The CDR3 runs 12 residues. V gave up 4 bases and J gave up 5 bases; unmatched junction bases: 4. This chain's CDR3 is CAWKGAAYGYTF. The sequenced CDR3 bases are TGTGCCTGGAAGGGGGCAGCTTATGGC.

This CDR3 is CASSFDKKAPEAFF. CDR3 bases read: TGTGCCAGCAGCTTCGACAAAAAGGCCCCTGAA. The V gene is TRBV7-9, the J gene TRBJ1-1; the D is unclear. Sequencing ends 3 residues short of the CDR3 end; the germline J gene provides the rest. Germline V gene lookup returns CDR1 SEHNR and CDR2 FQNEAQ (reference sequence). There are 14 residues in the CDR3. The ends were cut back, 3 bases at V and 6 bases at J, with 14 bases in the middle.

Details on this clone: The CDR3 is cut off 3 residues early in the read; its end comes from the germline J gene. This chain uses TRBV29-1 with TRBJ2-2; 9 bases align to TRBD1. CDR3 length: 18 residues. Germline values: CDR1 SQVTM, CDR2 ANQGSEA. With 0 bases clipped from V and 4 bases from J, the junction kept 12 bases outside the gene matches. The CDR3 sequence: CSVEDLRSGTGTTGELFF. CDR3 DNA, as far as it was read: TGCAGCGTTGAAGATCTTAGATCCGGGACAGGGACCACCGGGGAG.

In the case of this clone: The CDR3 extends 3 residues past the end of the read, so its final part is completed from the germline J gene. The chain recombines TRBV4-1 with TRBJ1-2; TRBD1 matches 9 bases. Trimming at V came to 4 bases and at J to 7 bases, leaving 10 bases not matched to a gene. The germline CDR1 and CDR2 sequences are MGHRA and YSYEKL. The CDR3 extends over 15 amino acids. The sequenced CDR3 bases are TGCGCCAGCAGCCCCGGGACAGGGAGCCACCGTGGC. Translated: CASSPGTGSHRG. The entire CDR3 sequence reads CASSPGTGSHRGYTF.

Comments on this clone: Read coverage stops 3 residues before the CDR3 terminus; the germline J gene supplies the remainder. The chain couples TRBV18 to TRBJ1-1, with D perhaps matching TRBD1 (5 bases). Deletions cut 0 bases from V and 7 bases from J, with 15 bases between. Germline CDR1 is KGHSH and CDR2 is LQKENI. The CDR3 totals 15 residues. The CDR3 reads CASSPPRGADREAFF. Incomplete CDR3 DNA: TGTGCCAGCTCACCACCGAGAGGGGCAGATCGTGAA.

As to this clone: The read is 3 residues too short to cover the CDR3 end, so that end is filled in from the germline J gene. The chain uses TRBV5-5 and TRBJ1-5; tentative D call: TRBD1 (5 bases). Germline loops: CDR1 SGHKS, CDR2 YYEKEE (reference sequence). With 3 bases removed from V and 5 bases from J, the gap between germline ends came to 12 bases. This CDR3 is built from 14 residues. This chain's CDR3 is CASSWAVGHQPQHF. The CDR3 bases that were read are TGTGCCAGCAGCTGGGCCGTGGGGCATCAGCCC.

Concerning this clone: The CDR3 end lies 3 residues beyond the end of the read and is filled in from the germline J gene. The rearrangement joins TRBV20-1 to TRBJ2-1; 13 bases agree with TRBD2. The germline V gene has CDR1 DFQATT and CDR2 SNEGSKA (reference sequence). The CDR3 totals 15 residues. Germline trimming cut 6 bases from V and 7 bases from J; bases unmatched to any gene: 9. The CDR3: CSATGLAGEDNEQFF. The CDR3 DNA, read in part, is TGCAGTGCCACCGGACTAGCGGGAGAGGATAATGAG.

Comments on this clone: The read finishes 3 residues shy of the CDR3 end, and the germline J gene is used to complete it. The J gene is TRBJ1-5, the V gene TRBV19; D remains unclear. Trimming shortened V by 3 bases and J by 4 bases, and 7 bases separated the two germline ends. This CDR3 spans 13 amino acids. The germline CDR1 and CDR2 sequences are LNHDA and SQIVND (reference sequence). CDR3 sequence reads: CASSIERNQPQHF. The covered CDR3 bases are TGTGCCAGTAGTATCGAGAGGAATCAGCCC.

Worth noting for this clone: The read halts 3 residues ahead of the CDR3 end, with the missing end drawn from the germline J gene. V gene TRBV7-6 combines with J gene TRBJ1-1; tentatively, D is TRBD1 (6 bases). Trimming removed 5 bases at V and 6 bases at J, with 13 bases between. The CDR3 has 13 amino acids. Germline CDR1 SGHVS, CDR2 FNYEAQ. The CDR3 bases that were read are TGTGCCAGCAGCGGGGGGGGGCGGGCTGAA. Translation gives CASSGGGRAE. The entire CDR3 protein is CASSGGGRAEAFF.

As regards this clone: The read ends 3 residues shy of where the CDR3 ends; the end is completed using the germline J gene. This chain links TRBV5-1 with TRBJ1-1; 7 bases are shared with TRBD1. Unmatched junction bases numbered 6, after V lost 4 bases and J lost 0 bases. Germline V gene lookup returns CDR1 SGHRS and CDR2 YFSETQ. CDR3 size: 15 residues. The CDR3 spells CASSPRTGLNTEAFF. Incomplete CDR3 DNA: TGCGCCAGCAGCCCCCGGACAGGACTGAACACTGAA.

As regards this clone: The sequence runs out 3 residues before the end of the CDR3; the remainder is reconstructed from the germline J gene. V and J are TRBV20-1 and TRBJ2-5; a possible D gene is TRBD2 (7 bases). The CDR3 is 15 amino acids. In germline, CDR1 is DFQATT, CDR2 SNEGSKA (reference sequence). The DNA read from the CDR3 is TGCAGTGCTAGAGTTGAGGGGGGGGCATGGGCTACC. It translates to CSARVEGGAWAT. The whole CDR3 is CSARVEGGAWATQYF.

With regard to this clone: Germline is not matched at one junction end, which may reflect a read error. The missing CDR3 end, 3 residues past where the read stops, is filled in from the germline J gene. This chain connects TRBV5-1 to TRBJ2-7; 10 positions match TRBD1. The CDR3 loop spans 15 amino acids. CDR1 and CDR2 (germline): SGHRS, YFSETQ. The CDR3 spells CVSSLETGGLYEQYF. The covered CDR3 bases are TGCGTCAGCAGCTTGGAGACAGGGGGCCTCTACGAG.

About this clone itself: The read comes to an end 3 residues before the CDR3 does, leaving the germline J gene to fill in the end. The chain carries TRBV13 and TRBJ2-5, with 10 bases identical to TRBD1. The CDR3 runs to 16 residues. CDR1 and CDR2 (germline): PRHDT, FYEKMQ (reference sequence). J gave up 4 bases and V 1 base, and 6 bases lay outside the gene matches. The part of the CDR3 DNA that was read is TGTGCCAGCAGCTTAGCGGGACAGGGGACTCGAGAGACC. Translated: CASSLAGQGTRET. In full, the CDR3 is CASSLAGQGTRETQYF.

Comment on this clone: With the read ending 3 residues before the CDR3 end, the germline J gene is used to fill in that end. V and J are TRBV7-8 and TRBJ2-4; 7 bases map to TRBD1. The CDR3 loop spans 14 amino acids. J was trimmed by 8 bases and V by 2 bases; bases with no gene match: 6. Germline V lookup: CDR1 SGHVS, CDR2 FQNEAQ. Incomplete CDR3 DNA: TGTGCCAGCAGCTTACGGGGACAGACGGACATT. Its translation: CASSLRGQTDI. The full CDR3 protein reads CASSLRGQTDIQYF.

To note about this clone: The read stops 3 residues short of the end of the CDR3; the missing end is completed from the germline J gene. The chain recombines TRBV6-1 with TRBJ1-1; D call uncertain. The ends were cut back, 4 bases at V and 5 bases at J, with 11 bases in the middle. The CDR3 consists of 13 residues. Germline CDR1 is MNHNS and CDR2 is SASEGT. The CDR3 loop reads CASSAMERTEAFF. The sequenced CDR3 bases are TGTGCCAGCAGTGCCATGGAGCGTACTGAA.